Described below is a single T cell receptor (beta chain) sequence and its context. Its specificity is not known. The protocol was immunoSEQ multiplex PCR, while the TCRdb copy is restricted to in-frame clones and leaves out a portion. This table holds roughly 100,000 clones, approximately 89% found once. The sample originates from a study of T cell responses to AZD1222 COVID-19 vaccine. V was shortened by 3 bases and J by 8 bases, with 14 bases between the two germline ends. The germline CDR1 and CDR2 sequences are SGHVS and FNYEAQ. CDR3 length equals 14 residues. The study, taken as a whole, reports: Samples come after the peak T cell response, not at day 14.

The input for sequencing was peripheral blood, taken 28 days after the second AZD1222 dose. V and J are TRBV7-6 and TRBJ1-5, with D tentatively TRBD1 (6 bases). This receptor was taken from an adult who received the AZD1222 COVID-19 vaccine. CDR3 sequence reads: CASSFPRGIKPQHF. CDR3 in DNA: TGTGCCAGCAGCTTCCCCAGGGGCATTAAGCCCCAGCATTTT.